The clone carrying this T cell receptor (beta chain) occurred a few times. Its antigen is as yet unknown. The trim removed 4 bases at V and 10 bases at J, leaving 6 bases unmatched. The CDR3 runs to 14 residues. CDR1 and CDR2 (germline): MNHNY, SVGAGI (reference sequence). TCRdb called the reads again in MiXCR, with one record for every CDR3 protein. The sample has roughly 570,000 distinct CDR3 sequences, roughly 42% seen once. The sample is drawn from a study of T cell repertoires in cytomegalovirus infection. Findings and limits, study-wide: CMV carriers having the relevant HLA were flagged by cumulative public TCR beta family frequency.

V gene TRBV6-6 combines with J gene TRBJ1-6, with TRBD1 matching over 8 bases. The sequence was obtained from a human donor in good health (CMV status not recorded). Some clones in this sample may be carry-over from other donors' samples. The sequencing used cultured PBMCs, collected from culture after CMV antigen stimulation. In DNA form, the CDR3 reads TGTGCCAGCAGTTTCTTGGACAGGGACTCACCCCTCCACTTT. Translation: CASSFLDRDSPLHF.